Listed below are T cell receptor beta chains from one sample, sequenced in a study of blood T cell repertoires in COVID-19. Clones were read by immunoSEQ multiplex PCR, and TCRdb kept only the in-frame ones, dropping some. Counted here are fewer than 350,000 clones, 80% to 90% occurring once; the ten biggest clones make up roughly a tenth. The sample comprised peripheral blood. The receptors here all came from a man under 40 with COVID-19, enrolled during active disease. Each CDR3 is given with its conserved first and last residue. Fields, in order: CDR3 protein, CDR3 DNA, D gene, J gene, clone size, V gene. The D gene is left open where the match is weak. Only part of the rows carry a size: once, few, many, or a class if the clone is expanded.

CASSSGARNTIYF	TGTGCCAGCAGCTCAGGGGCTCGAAACACCATATATTTT	NA	TRBJ1-3	NA	TRBV6-5
CSAREGSTQYF	TGCAGTGCTAGAGAGGGGAGTACGCAGTATTTT	NA	TRBJ2-3	NA	TRBV20-1
CASSPYRGMNTEAFF	TGCGCCAGCAGCCCATACAGGGGTATGAACACTGAAGCTTTCTTT	TRBD1	TRBJ1-1	NA	TRBV4-3
CASSLRGAVWPGELFF	TGTGCCAGCAGCTTGCGGGGCGCGGTTTGGCCCGGGGAGCTGTTTTTT	NA	TRBJ2-2	NA	TRBV7-9
CASSQGAAFF	TGTGCCAGCAGTCAGGGGGCAGCTTTCTTT	TRBD1	TRBJ1-1	NA	TRBV6-6
CASSLALAGAGEQYF	TGCGCCAGCAGCTTGGCACTAGCGGGAGCGGGGGAGCAGTACTTC	TRBD2	TRBJ2-7	NA	TRBV5-1
CASSLLAGGQYTQYF	TGTGCCAGCAGCCTGCTAGCGGGGGGACAGTATACCCAGTACTTC	TRBD2	TRBJ2-5	NA	TRBV3-1/TRBV3-2
CASTTGQNSPLHF	TGTGCCAGCACCACAGGGCAGAATTCACCCCTCCACTTT	NA	TRBJ1-6	NA	TRBV9
CASSLAQGLAGGAGELFF	TGTGCCAGCAGCTTGGCACAGGGACTAGCGGGAGGCGCCGGGGAGCTGTTTTTT	TRBD2	TRBJ2-2	once	TRBV7-3
CASSVEGVYNEQFF	TGCGCCAGCAGTGTGGAGGGAGTCTACAATGAGCAGTTCTTC	NA	TRBJ2-1	NA	TRBV10-1
CASSLVLLEQYF	TGTGCCAGCAGTTTAGTCCTCCTCGAGCAGTACTTC	NA	TRBJ2-7	NA	TRBV12-3/TRBV12-4
CASSLSKLNTEAFF	TGTGCCAGCAGCTTGTCTAAATTGAACACTGAAGCTTTCTTT	NA	TRBJ1-1	NA	TRBV5-6
CASSYSGVSSYEQYF	TGTGCCAGCAGCTACAGCGGGGTCAGCTCCTACGAGCAGTACTTC	TRBD2	TRBJ2-7	NA	TRBV7-9
CSVGLLGNYGYTF	TGCAGCGTTGGACTTCTTGGTAACTATGGCTACACCTTC	NA	TRBJ1-2	NA	TRBV29-1
CASSPGGRVNEQFF	TGTGCCAGCAGCCCGGGGGGAAGAGTCAATGAGCAGTTCTTC	TRBD2	TRBJ2-1	NA	TRBV7-2
CASSPPGTRVYEQFF	TGTGCCAGCAGCCCCCCCGGGACTAGGGTCTATGAGCAGTTCTTC	TRBD2	TRBJ2-1	NA	TRBV3-1/TRBV3-2
CASSLDGLSYNEQFF	TGTGCCAGCAGCTTAGACGGACTATCCTACAATGAGCAGTTCTTC	NA	TRBJ2-1	NA	TRBV7-3
CASSSPDRPPYQETQYF	TGTGCCAGTAGTAGCCCTGACAGGCCACCGTACCAAGAGACCCAGTACTTC	NA	TRBJ2-5	NA	TRBV19
CASSEGRGRVTGELFF	TGTGCCAGCAGTGAGGGCAGGGGACGTGTCACCGGGGAGCTGTTTTTT	NA	TRBJ2-2	NA	TRBV2
CAISGGLAGADTQYF	TGTGCCATCAGTGGGGGACTAGCGGGAGCAGATACGCAGTATTTT	TRBD2	TRBJ2-3	NA	TRBV10-3
CASSPRTGGSYNEQFF	TGTGCCAGCTCACCCCGGACAGGGGGCTCCTACAATGAGCAGTTCTTC	TRBD1	TRBJ2-1	NA	TRBV18
CAWSAGTSGTQETQYF	TGTGCCTGGAGTGCCGGGACTAGCGGCACCCAAGAGACCCAGTACTTC	TRBD2	TRBJ2-5	once	TRBV30
CASSLVTGNTEAFF	TGCGCCAGCAGCTTGGTTACAGGGAACACTGAAGCTTTCTTT	NA	TRBJ1-1	NA	TRBV5-1
CASSQWRGSGNTIYF	TGTGCCAGCAGCCAATGGCGGGGCTCTGGAAACACCATATATTTT	NA	TRBJ1-3	NA	TRBV3-1/TRBV3-2
CASSLPRDRGLGSPLHF	TGTGCCAGCAGCCTACCGAGAGACAGGGGGCTGGGTTCACCCCTCCACTTT	TRBD1	TRBJ1-6	NA	TRBV27
CASSLVPVSGANVLTF	TGCGCCAGCAGCTTGGTTCCCGTCTCTGGGGCCAACGTCCTGACTTTC	NA	TRBJ2-6	NA	TRBV5-1
CASSIADHSNQPQHF	TGTGCCAGTAGTATAGCAGATCATAGCAATCAGCCCCAGCATTTT	NA	TRBJ1-5	NA	TRBV19
CAWNGRSSYNEQFF	TGTGCCTGGAACGGGAGGAGCTCCTACAATGAGCAGTTCTTC	TRBD2	TRBJ2-1	NA	TRBV30
CASQTNDRNTEAFF	TGTGCCAGCCAAACCAACGACAGGAACACTGAAGCTTTCTTT	NA	TRBJ1-1	NA	TRBV19
CASSPLTGTGYNEQFF	TGTGCCAGCTCACCCCTGACCGGGACAGGGTACAATGAGCAGTTCTTC	TRBD1	TRBJ2-1	NA	TRBV18
CASSPAGTDLVGGGNTIYF	TGTGCCAGCAGCCCGGCTGGGACGGATCTCGTGGGGGGGGGAAACACCATATATTTT	NA	TRBJ1-3	NA	TRBV3-1/TRBV3-2
CASSQTHNRGRNYGYTF	TGTGCCAGCAGTCAAACTCATAACAGGGGGCGCAACTATGGCTACACCTTC	TRBD1	TRBJ1-2	NA	TRBV14
CASSDREPFLPGHRTGELFF	TGTGCCAGCAGCGACCGAGAACCTTTCCTACCGGGACACCGTACCGGGGAGCTGTTTTTT	NA	TRBJ2-2	NA	TRBV28
CASSLPGGPNYEQYF	TGTGCCAGCAGCTTACCGGGAGGACCGAACTACGAGCAGTACTTC	TRBD2	TRBJ2-7	NA	TRBV7-2
CASSLGASGVNEQFF	TGTGCCAGCAGCTTGGGGGCTAGCGGGGTGAATGAGCAGTTCTTC	TRBD2	TRBJ2-1	NA	TRBV5-4
CASSQNPQGAPEGNTIYF	TGTGCCAGCAGCCAAAATCCCCAGGGGGCGCCGGAAGGAAACACCATATATTTT	TRBD1	TRBJ1-3	NA	TRBV4-2
CASSNRGTNEKLFF	TGCGCCAGCAGCAACAGGGGCACTAATGAAAAACTGTTTTTT	TRBD1	TRBJ1-4	few	TRBV5-1
CSVEDIAGASTDTQYF	TGCAGCGTTGAAGATATAGCGGGAGCGAGCACAGATACGCAGTATTTT	TRBD2	TRBJ2-3	NA	TRBV29-1
CASSRSGSPYNEQFF	TGTGCCAGCAGCCGGAGCGGGAGCCCCTACAATGAGCAGTTCTTC	TRBD2	TRBJ2-1	NA	TRBV6-2/TRBV6-3
CASSLREGSYNEQFF	TGTGCCAGCAGTTTGAGGGAGGGCTCCTACAATGAGCAGTTCTTC	TRBD2	TRBJ2-1	NA	TRBV6-5
CASSFIRGQLNTEAFF	TGTGCCAGCAGTTTTATACGGGGACAGCTCAACACTGAAGCTTTCTTT	TRBD1	TRBJ1-1	NA	TRBV27
CASTPGQNTYEQYF	TGTGCCAGCACCCCGGGACAGAACACCTACGAGCAGTACTTC	TRBD1	TRBJ2-7	NA	TRBV28
CASSPDSGNEQYF	TGTGCCAGCAGCCCCGACTCCGGGAACGAGCAGTACTTC	NA	TRBJ2-7	NA	TRBV7-2
CASSMGAGLTDTQYF	TGTGCCAGTAGTATGGGAGCGGGACTTACAGATACGCAGTATTTT	TRBD2	TRBJ2-3	once	TRBV19
CASSLLQGNIVYEQYF	TGTGCCAGCAGTTTACTTCAGGGCAATATCGTGTACGAGCAGTACTTC	NA	TRBJ2-7	NA	TRBV27
CASSQDRGSEGYF	TGTGCCAGCAGCCAAGATAGAGGGTCGGAGGGGTACTTC	NA	TRBJ2-7	NA	TRBV3-1/TRBV3-2
CASSIDRDTEAFF	TGTGCCAGTAGTATAGACAGGGACACTGAAGCTTTCTTT	NA	TRBJ1-1	NA	TRBV19
CASSLGQGAADTQYF	TGTGCCAGCAGCTTAGGGCAGGGGGCGGCGGATACGCAGTATTTT	TRBD1	TRBJ2-3	NA	TRBV7-2
CASSSGTGLETQYF	TGTGCCAGCAGCTCCGGGACAGGGTTGGAGACCCAGTACTTC	TRBD1	TRBJ2-5	NA	TRBV7-6
CASSHLQGLLSNQPQHF	TGTGCCAGCAGTCACCTACAGGGGCTCCTTAGCAATCAGCCCCAGCATTTT	TRBD1	TRBJ1-5	NA	TRBV6-6
CASSLEGARNSPLHF	TGTGCCAGCAGCTTAGAGGGGGCGCGTAATTCACCCCTCCACTTT	TRBD1	TRBJ1-6	many	TRBV7-9
CASSSPGKNTGELFF	TGTGCCAGCAGCTCCCCGGGGAAGAACACCGGGGAGCTGTTTTTT	NA	TRBJ2-2	once	TRBV7-6
CASSISGLGRQRRTGELFF	TGTGCCAGTAGTATCTCGGGACTAGGGAGGCAACGCCGAACCGGGGAGCTGTTTTTT	TRBD2	TRBJ2-2	NA	TRBV19